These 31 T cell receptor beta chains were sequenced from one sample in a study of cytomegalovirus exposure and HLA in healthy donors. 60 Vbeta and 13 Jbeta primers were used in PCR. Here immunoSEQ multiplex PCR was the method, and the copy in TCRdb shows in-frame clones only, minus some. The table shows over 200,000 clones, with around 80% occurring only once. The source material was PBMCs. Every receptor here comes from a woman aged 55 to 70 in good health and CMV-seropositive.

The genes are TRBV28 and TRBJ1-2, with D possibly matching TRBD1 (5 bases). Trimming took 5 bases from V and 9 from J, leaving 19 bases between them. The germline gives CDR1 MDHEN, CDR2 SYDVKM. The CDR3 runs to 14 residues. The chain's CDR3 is CASSLQLSGNRYTF. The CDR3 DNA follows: TGTGCCAGCAGTCTGCAGCTCTCAGGGAATCGCTACACCTTC.

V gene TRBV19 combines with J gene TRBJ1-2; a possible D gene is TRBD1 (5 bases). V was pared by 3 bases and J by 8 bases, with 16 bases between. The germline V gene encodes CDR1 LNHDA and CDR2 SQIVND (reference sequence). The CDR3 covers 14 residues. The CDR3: CASSIYRGAGGYTF. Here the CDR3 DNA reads TGTGCCAGTAGTATTTATCGGGGCGCGGGGGGCTACACCTTC.

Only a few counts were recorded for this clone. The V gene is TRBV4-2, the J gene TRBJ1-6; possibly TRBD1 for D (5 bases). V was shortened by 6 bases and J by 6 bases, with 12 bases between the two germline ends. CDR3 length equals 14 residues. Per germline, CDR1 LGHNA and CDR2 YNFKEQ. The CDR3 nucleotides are TGTGCCAGCAGTCCAGACGGGGGTAATTCACCCCTCCACTTT. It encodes CASSPDGGNSPLHF.

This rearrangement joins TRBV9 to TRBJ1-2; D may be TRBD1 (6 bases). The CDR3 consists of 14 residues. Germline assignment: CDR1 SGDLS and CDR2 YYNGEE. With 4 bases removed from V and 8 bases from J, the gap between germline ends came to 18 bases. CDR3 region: CASSPGQTLQGYTF. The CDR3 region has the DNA TGTGCCAGCAGCCCAGGACAGACGCTCCAGGGCTACACCTTC. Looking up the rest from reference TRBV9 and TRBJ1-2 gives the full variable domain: DSGVTQTPKHLITATGQRVTLRCSPRSGDLSVYWYQQSLDQGLQFLIQYYNGEERAKGNILERFSAQQFPDLHSELNLSSLELGDSALYFCASSPGQTLQGYTFGSGTRLTVV.

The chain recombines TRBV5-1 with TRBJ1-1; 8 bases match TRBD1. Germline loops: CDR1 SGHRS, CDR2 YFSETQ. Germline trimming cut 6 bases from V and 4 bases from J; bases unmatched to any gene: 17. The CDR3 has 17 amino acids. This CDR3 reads CASTDGRTGGRGTEAFF. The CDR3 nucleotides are TGCGCCAGCACCGATGGTCGTACAGGGGGTAGGGGCACTGAAGCTTTCTTT.

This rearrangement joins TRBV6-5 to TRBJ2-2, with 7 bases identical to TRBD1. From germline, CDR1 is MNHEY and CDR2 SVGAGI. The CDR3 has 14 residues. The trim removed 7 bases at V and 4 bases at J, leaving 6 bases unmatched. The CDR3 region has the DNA TGTGCCAGCATAAGACAGGGACCCACCGGGGAGCTGTTTTTT. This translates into CASIRQGPTGELFF.

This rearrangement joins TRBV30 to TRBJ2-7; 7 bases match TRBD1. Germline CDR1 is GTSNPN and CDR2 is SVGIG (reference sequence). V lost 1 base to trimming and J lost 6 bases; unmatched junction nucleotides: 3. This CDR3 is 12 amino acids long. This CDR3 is CAWSETGSEQYF. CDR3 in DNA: TGTGCCTGGAGTGAGACAGGGTCCGAGCAGTACTTC.

The CDR3, as DNA: TGTGCCAGCAGCCAGGGGAGAGGACAGGGGGCTTACTACGAGCAGTACTTC. It codes for CASSQGRGQGAYYEQYF. J is TRBJ2-7 and V is TRBV14; TRBD1 agrees at 11 bases. The CDR3 runs to 17 residues. Germline CDR1 SGHDN, CDR2 FVKESK. V lost 3 bases and J lost 3; bases outside the gene matches: 10.

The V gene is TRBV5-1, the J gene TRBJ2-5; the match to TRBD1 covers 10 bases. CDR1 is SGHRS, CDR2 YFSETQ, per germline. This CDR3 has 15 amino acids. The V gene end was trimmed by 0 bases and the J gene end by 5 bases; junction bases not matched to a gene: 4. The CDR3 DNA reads TGCGCCAGCAGCTTGGTCGGGACAGGGGATGAGACCCAGTACTTC. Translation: CASSLVGTGDETQYF.

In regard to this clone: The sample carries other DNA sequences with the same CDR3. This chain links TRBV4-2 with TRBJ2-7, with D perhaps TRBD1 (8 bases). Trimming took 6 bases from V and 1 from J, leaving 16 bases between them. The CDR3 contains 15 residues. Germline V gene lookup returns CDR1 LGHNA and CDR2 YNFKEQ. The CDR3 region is CASSQNRGGSYEQYF. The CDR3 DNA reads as TGTGCCAGCAGTCAGAACAGGGGGGGATCCTACGAGCAGTACTTC.

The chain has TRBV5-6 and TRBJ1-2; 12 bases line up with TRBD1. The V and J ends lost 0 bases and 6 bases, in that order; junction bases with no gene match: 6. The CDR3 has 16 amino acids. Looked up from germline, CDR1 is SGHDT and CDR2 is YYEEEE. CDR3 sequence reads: CASSLVGDRGLDGYTF. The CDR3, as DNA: TGTGCCAGCAGCTTGGTAGGGGACAGGGGGCTGGATGGCTACACCTTC.

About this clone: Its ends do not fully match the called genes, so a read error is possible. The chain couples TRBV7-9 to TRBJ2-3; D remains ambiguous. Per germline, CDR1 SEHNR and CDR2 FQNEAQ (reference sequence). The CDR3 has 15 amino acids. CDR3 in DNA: TGTTCCAGCAGCTTAGCTGCGGTAGATACAGATACGCAGTATTTT. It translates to CSSSLAAVDTDTQYF.

The CDR3: CASSSRLAGTYEQYF. The CDR3 region has the DNA TGTGCCAGCAGCTCGAGACTAGCGGGGACCTACGAGCAGTACTTC. This sequence joins TRBV13 and TRBJ2-7; TRBD2 agrees at 11 bases. The CDR3 is 15 residues long. Losses at the gene ends were 4 bases for V and 2 bases for J; bases not matched to a gene: 4. Germline CDR1 and CDR2: PRHDT and FYEKMQ (reference sequence).

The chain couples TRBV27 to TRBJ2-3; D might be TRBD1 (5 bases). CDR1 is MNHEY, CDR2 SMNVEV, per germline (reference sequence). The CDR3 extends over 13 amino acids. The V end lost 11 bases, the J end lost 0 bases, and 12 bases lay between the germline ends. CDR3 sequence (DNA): TGTGCCTCCCGACAGACTAGCACAGATACGCAGTATTTT. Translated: CASRQTSTDTQYF.

In nucleotides, the CDR3 is TGTGCCAACAAAGCGGGGCTCAGCACAGATACGCAGTATTTT. Translating gives CANKAGLSTDTQYF. The chain combines TRBV9 with TRBJ2-3, with 7 bases matching TRBD2. V was pared by 9 bases and J by 0 bases, with 7 bases of the junction left unmatched. Germline assignment: CDR1 SGDLS and CDR2 YYNGEE. The CDR3 length is 14 residues.

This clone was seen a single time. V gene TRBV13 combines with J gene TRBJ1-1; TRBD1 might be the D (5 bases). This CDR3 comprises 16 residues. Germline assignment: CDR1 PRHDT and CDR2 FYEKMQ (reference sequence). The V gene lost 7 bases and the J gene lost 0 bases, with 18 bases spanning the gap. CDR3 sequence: CASNAGVVFMNTEAFF. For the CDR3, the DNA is TGTGCCAGCAATGCGGGGGTGGTATTTATGAACACTGAAGCTTTCTTT.

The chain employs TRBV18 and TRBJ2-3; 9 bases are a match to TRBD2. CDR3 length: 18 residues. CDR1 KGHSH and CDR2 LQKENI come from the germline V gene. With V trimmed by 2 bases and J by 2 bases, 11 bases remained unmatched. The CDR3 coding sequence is TGTGCCAGCTCACCAGCCGGGACTAGCCTTACGTACACAGATACGCAGTATTTT. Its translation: CASSPAGTSLTYTDTQYF. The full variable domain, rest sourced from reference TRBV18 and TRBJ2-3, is NAGVMQNPRHLVRRRGQEARLRCSPMKGHSHVYWYRQLPEEGLKFMVYLQKENIIDESGMPKERFSAEFPKEGPSILRIQQVVRGDSAAYFCASSPAGTSLTYTDTQYFGPGTRLTVL.

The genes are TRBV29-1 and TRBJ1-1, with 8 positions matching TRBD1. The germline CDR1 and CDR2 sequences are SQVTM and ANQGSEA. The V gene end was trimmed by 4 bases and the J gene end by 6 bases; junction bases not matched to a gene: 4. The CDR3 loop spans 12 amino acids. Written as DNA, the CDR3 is TGCAGCGTTGCGCAGGGGGCTCCTGAAGCTTTCTTT. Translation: CSVAQGAPEAFF.

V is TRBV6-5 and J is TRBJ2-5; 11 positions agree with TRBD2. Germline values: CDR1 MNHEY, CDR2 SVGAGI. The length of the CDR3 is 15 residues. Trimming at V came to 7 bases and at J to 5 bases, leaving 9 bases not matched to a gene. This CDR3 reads CASKLAGGWGETQYF. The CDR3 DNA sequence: TGTGCCAGCAAGCTAGCGGGAGGTTGGGGGGAGACCCAGTACTTC.

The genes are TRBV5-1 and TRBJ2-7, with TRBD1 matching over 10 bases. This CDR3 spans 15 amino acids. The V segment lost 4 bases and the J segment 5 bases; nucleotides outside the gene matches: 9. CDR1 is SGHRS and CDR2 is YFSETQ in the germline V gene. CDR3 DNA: TGCGCCAGCAGCCCCACCCCGACAGGGGGCGACGAGCAGTACTTC. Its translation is CASSPTPTGGDEQYF.

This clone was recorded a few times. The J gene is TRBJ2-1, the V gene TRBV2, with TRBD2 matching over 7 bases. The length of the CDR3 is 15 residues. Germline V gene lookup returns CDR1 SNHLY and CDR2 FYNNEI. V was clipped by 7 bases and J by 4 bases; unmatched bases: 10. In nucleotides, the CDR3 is TGTGCCAGCAAGGGTGCGCGGGAGACGTACAATGAGCAGTTCTTC. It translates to CASKGARETYNEQFF.

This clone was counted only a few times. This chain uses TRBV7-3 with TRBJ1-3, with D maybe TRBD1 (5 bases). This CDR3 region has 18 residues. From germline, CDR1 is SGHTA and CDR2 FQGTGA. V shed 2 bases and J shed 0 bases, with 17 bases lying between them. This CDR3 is CASSLSPAGPGSGNTIYF. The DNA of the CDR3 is TGTGCCAGCAGCTTATCCCCGGCAGGGCCAGGCTCTGGAAACACCATATATTTT. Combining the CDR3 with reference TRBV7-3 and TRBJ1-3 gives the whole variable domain GAGVSQTPSNKVTEKGKYVELRCDPISGHTALYWYRQSLGQGPEFLIYFQGTGAADDSGLPNDRFFAVRPEGSVSTLKIQRTERGDSAVYLCASSLSPAGPGSGNTIYFGEGSWLTVV.

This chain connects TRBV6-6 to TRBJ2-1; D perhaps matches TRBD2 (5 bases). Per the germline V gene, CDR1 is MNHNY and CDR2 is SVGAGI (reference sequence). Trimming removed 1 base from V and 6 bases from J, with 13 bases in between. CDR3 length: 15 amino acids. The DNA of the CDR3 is TGTGCCAGCAGTTACTTACTAGAAGCCTCCAATGAGCAGTTCTTC. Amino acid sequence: CASSYLLEASNEQFF.

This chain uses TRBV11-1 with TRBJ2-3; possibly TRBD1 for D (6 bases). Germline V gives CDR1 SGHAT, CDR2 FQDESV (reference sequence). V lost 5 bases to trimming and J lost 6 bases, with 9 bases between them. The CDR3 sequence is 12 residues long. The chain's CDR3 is CASSLGADTQYF. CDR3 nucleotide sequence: TGTGCCAGCAGCCTGGGGGCTGATACGCAGTATTTT.

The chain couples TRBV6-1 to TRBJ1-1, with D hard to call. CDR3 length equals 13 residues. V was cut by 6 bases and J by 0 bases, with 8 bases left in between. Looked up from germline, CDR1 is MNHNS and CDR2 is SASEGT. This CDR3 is CASRKTLNTEAFF. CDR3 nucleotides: TGTGCCAGCAGAAAGACATTGAACACTGAAGCTTTCTTT.

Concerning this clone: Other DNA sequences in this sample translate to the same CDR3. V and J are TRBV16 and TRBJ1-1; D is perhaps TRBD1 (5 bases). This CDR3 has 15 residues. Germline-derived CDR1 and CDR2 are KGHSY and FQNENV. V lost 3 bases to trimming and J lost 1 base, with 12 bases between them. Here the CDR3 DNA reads TGTGCCAGCAGCCAGCGAGGCGGGGGGAACACTGAAGCTTTCTTT. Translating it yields CASSQRGGGNTEAFF.

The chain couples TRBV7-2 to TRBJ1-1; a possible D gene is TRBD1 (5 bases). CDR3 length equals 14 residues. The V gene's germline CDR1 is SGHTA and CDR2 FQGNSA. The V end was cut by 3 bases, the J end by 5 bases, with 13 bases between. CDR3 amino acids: CASSFTGGGTEAFF. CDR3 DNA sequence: TGTGCCAGCAGCTTTACCGGCGGGGGGACTGAAGCTTTCTTT.

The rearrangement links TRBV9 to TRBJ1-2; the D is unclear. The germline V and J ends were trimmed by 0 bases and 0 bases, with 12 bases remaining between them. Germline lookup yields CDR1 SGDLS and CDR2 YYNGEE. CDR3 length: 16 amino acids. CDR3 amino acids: CASSVGVEGTNYGYTF. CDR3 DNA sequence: TGTGCCAGCAGCGTAGGTGTGGAGGGAACTAACTATGGCTACACCTTC.

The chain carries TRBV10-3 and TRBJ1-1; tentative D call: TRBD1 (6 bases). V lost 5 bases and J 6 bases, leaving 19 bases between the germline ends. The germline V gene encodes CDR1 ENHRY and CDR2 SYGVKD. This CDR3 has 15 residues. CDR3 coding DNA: TGTGCCATCAGTAAATCTAAGGACAGTGGATCTGAAGCTTTCTTT. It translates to CAISKSKDSGSEAFF.

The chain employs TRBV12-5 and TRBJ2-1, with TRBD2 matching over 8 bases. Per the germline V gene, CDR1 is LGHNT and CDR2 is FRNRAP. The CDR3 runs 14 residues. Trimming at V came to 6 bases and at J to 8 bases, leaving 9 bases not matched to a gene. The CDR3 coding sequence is TGTGCTAGTGGACCGGGGGGGCCTAGATATGAGCAGTTCTTC. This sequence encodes CASGPGGPRYEQFF.

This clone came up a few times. The CDR3: CASSANPLAGNEQFF. In DNA, the CDR3 is TGTGCCAGCAGCGCCAATCCACTAGCGGGCAATGAGCAGTTCTTC. The chain links TRBV9 to TRBJ2-1; 9 bases line up with TRBD2. Germline V gene sequence: CDR1 SGDLS, CDR2 YYNGEE. Trimming took 3 bases from V and 6 from J; bases not matched to a gene: 7. The CDR3 is 15 residues long.